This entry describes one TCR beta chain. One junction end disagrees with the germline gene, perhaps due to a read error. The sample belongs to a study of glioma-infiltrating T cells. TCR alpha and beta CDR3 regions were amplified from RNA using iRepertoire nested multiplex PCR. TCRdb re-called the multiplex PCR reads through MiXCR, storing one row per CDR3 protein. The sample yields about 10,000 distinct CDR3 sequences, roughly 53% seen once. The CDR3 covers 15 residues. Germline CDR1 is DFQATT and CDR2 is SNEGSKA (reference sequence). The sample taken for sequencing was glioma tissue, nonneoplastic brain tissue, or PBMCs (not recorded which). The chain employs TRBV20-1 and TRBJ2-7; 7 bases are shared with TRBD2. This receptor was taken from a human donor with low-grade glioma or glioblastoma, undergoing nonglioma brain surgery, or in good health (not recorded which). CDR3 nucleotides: TGCAGTTCTAGATCCCTAGGCGGGACTATCCTCGAGCAGTACTTC. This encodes CSSRSLGGTILEQYF.